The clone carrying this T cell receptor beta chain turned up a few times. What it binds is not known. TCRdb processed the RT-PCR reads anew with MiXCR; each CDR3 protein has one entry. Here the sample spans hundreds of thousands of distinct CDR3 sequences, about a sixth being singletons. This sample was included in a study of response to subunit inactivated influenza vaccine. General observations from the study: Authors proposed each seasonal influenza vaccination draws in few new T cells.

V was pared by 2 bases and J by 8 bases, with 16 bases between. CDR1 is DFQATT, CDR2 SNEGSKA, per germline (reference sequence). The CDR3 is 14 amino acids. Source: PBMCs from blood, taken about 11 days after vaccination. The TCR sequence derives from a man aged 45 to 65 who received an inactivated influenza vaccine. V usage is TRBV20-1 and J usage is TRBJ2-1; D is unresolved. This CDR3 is CSARHPDAADEQFF. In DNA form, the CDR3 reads TGCAGTGCTAGACACCCGGACGCCGCGGATGAGCAGTTCTTC.